The T cell receptor beta chain described here comes from a study of OX40 agonist ivuxolimab in advanced cancers. Trimming pared 1 base from V and 3 bases from J, leaving 9 bases between. CDR1 MGHRA and CDR2 YSYEKL come from the germline V gene. This CDR3 is built from 14 residues. TCRdb keeps only in-frame clones here, not all; method: immunoSEQ multiplex PCR. This sample carries about 55,000 clones, roughly nine tenths of them seen once, and the ten largest clones take approximately 13%. The J gene is TRBJ1-2, the V gene TRBV4-1; D ambiguous. The sequence was collected from an adult with an advanced solid tumor such as melanoma, head and neck, liver or kidney cancer. Sequenced here: CD4+ or CD8+ T cells sorted from blood, sampled in a trial of the OX40 agonist ivuxolimab. CDR3 nucleotides: TGCGCCAGCAGCCAAGCAGGACCGCACTATGGCTACACCTTC. This sequence encodes CASSQAGPHYGYTF.